The following is a T cell receptor (beta chain) sequence with its context. Its antigen remains unknown. The data were taken from a study of cytomegalovirus exposure and HLA in healthy donors. Study results and limitations: Owing to their indistinguishability, certain V segments, notably TRBV6-2 and TRBV6-3, were excluded. An analysis done earlier found most TCR beta V segments productive about 87% or about 30% of the time.

Germline V lookup: CDR1 MNHEY, CDR2 SVGAGI. The CDR3 consists of 13 residues. Trimming removed 11 bases from V and 3 bases from J; junction bases left unmatched: 5. Nominal health characterized the donors when sampled, though unrecorded immune exposures were likely. A multiplex PCR was run with 60 Vbeta primers and 13 Jbeta primers. The table came from immunoSEQ multiplex PCR; TCRdb's copy has only in-frame clones and leaves some out. The sample holds some 71,000 clones; about 70% are singletons and the top ten take over 2.5%. Sequenced material: PBMCs. The sequence was obtained from a man between 18 and 29 years old in good health and CMV-seronegative. This sequence joins TRBV6-5 and TRBJ2-1; TRBD1 aligns across 9 bases. CDR3 DNA sequence: TGTGCCGCCGCGACAGGGGGCTACAATGAGCAGTTCTTC. This sequence encodes CAAATGGYNEQFF.